These 9 T cell receptor beta chains share one sample of origin, sequenced in a study of blood T cell repertoires in COVID-19. Produced via immunoSEQ multiplex PCR; TCRdb's table is partial and in-frame only. The sample shows around 160,000 clones, 81% of them seen only once. Source material: peripheral blood. Receptors were obtained from a man aged 55-75 years with active or convalescent COVID-19.

The chain joins TRBV5-4 to TRBJ1-1; no clear D gene. The CDR3 is 16 residues long. Germline CDR1 reads SGHNT; CDR2 reads YYREEE (reference sequence). Between the trimmed V and J ends, which lost 2 bases and 1 base, there was a span of 15 bases. The CDR3 coding sequence is TGTGCCAGCAGCTTAGGCAGCACTCGAGGGAACACTGAAGCTTTCTTT. Translation gives CASSLGSTRGNTEAFF.

This clone was recorded a few times. The chain employs TRBV28 and TRBJ1-4, with 12 bases fitting TRBD1. The CDR3 has 15 residues. The germline V gene encodes CDR1 MDHEN and CDR2 SYDVKM. The ends lost 3 bases at V and 10 bases at J; junction bases unmatched: 6. The CDR3: CASSLEGQGARKLFF. CDR3 in DNA: TGTGCCAGCAGTTTGGAGGGACAGGGGGCGCGAAAACTGTTTTTT.

The J gene is TRBJ1-5, the V gene TRBV6-5; tentative D call: TRBD1 (6 bases). The CDR3 extends over 15 amino acids. Trimming took off 5 bases at V and 4 bases at J, with 15 bases between the two ends. Germline V CDR1 and CDR2: MNHEY, SVGAGI. CDR3 nucleotide sequence: TGTGCCAGCAGTAAACAGGGCCCCCAAAATCAGCCCCAGCATTTT. It codes for CASSKQGPQNQPQHF.

The chain uses TRBV5-1 and TRBJ2-3, with TRBD1 matching 8 bases. Germline CDR1 is SGHRS and CDR2 is YFSETQ. V was clipped by 4 bases and J by 5 bases; unmatched bases: 6. The CDR3 length is 14 residues. DNA for the CDR3: TGCGCCAGCAGCCCTGGACAGGGTTTAGATACGCAGTATTTT. Amino acids: CASSPGQGLDTQYF.

The gene calls are TRBV4-1 and TRBJ2-1; 7 bases map to TRBD2. J was trimmed by 0 bases and V by 0 bases; bases with no gene match: 8. The CDR3 spans 18 residues. The germline V gene encodes CDR1 MGHRA and CDR2 YSYEKL. The DNA for the CDR3 is TGCGCCAGCAGCCAAGATACCGGTAGACTAGCCTCCTACAATGAGCAGTTCTTC. Its translation: CASSQDTGRLASYNEQFF.

V usage is TRBV28 and J usage is TRBJ2-1, with TRBD2 matching 8 bases. The CDR3 contains 13 residues. Losses at the gene ends were 9 bases for V and 9 bases for J; bases not matched to a gene: 10. Germline lookup yields CDR1 MDHEN and CDR2 SYDVKM. The CDR3 is CASTGLVRGEQFF. CDR3 DNA sequence: TGTGCCAGTACGGGACTAGTCCGTGGTGAGCAGTTCTTC.

V and J are TRBV10-1 and TRBJ2-1; perhaps TRBD2 as D (6 bases). CDR3 length: 17 amino acids. V lost 2 bases to trimming and J lost 0 bases, with 14 bases between them. CDR1 WNHNN and CDR2 SYGVQD come from the germline V gene (reference sequence). The CDR3 nucleotides read TGCGCCAGCAGTGAGGCGGACTACCGCAGCTCCTACAATGAGCAGTTCTTC. Translating it yields CASSEADYRSSYNEQFF.

The chain is built from TRBV28 and TRBJ2-1; TRBD1 agrees at 7 bases. Per germline, CDR1 MDHEN and CDR2 SYDVKM. Trimming cost V 8 bases and J 4 bases; bases outside gene matches: 2. This CDR3 contains 12 residues. The CDR3 DNA sequence: TGTGCCAGCGGGACAGAATACAATGAGCAGTTCTTC. The encoded protein is CASGTEYNEQFF.

The chain couples TRBV9 to TRBJ2-2; D is undetermined. The V end lost 4 bases, the J end lost 6 bases, and 4 bases lay between the germline ends. This CDR3 spans 11 amino acids. CDR1 SGDLS and CDR2 YYNGEE come from the germline V gene. The CDR3 DNA follows: TGTGCCAGCAGCCAGGCCGGGGAGCTGTTTTTT. It specifies CASSQAGELFF.